One sample yielded the 28 T cell receptor beta chains listed below, sequenced in a study of cytomegalovirus exposure and HLA in healthy donors (dated by TCRdb to about 2017). The protocol used for the library was the immunoSEQ multiplex PCR assay. For the multiplex PCR, a mixture combining 60 forward primers for TCR Vbeta segments and 13 reverse primers for TCR Jbeta segments was used. Here the immuneACCESS table is served through TCRdb, limited to in-frame sequences with V and J called. Missing clones are a known gap in these copies; in checked studies unresolved V genes cover under half, and the rest lacks a known reason. The sample includes approximately 100,000 clones, with around 80% observed a single time. The top ten constitute over 4% of the sample. Input material: PBMCs. The receptors shown here come from a female donor in good health and CMV-seropositive.

This clone was picked up a small number of times. The chain couples TRBV27 to TRBJ2-7; weak D call: TRBD2 (5 bases). Trimming left V 0 bases short and J 2 bases short, with 11 bases between. This CDR3 comprises 15 residues. Looked up from germline, CDR1 is MNHEY and CDR2 is SMNVEV (reference sequence). In DNA form, the CDR3 reads TGTGCCAGCAGTTTATCTTCAGCGGCCACCTACGAGCAGTACTTC. Residues: CASSLSSAATYEQYF.

The V call is TRBV7-9, the J call TRBJ1-2, with D unclear. The CDR3 loop spans 13 amino acids. The V gene lost 5 bases and the J gene lost 4 bases, with 11 bases spanning the gap. Germline-derived CDR1 and CDR2 are SEHNR and FQNEAQ (reference sequence). The CDR3 region has the DNA TGTGCCAGCAGCCCTAGACGGTCCTATGGCTACACCTTC. It translates to CASSPRRSYGYTF.

The V and J genes are TRBV27 and TRBJ1-1, with D possibly TRBD1 on 5 matching bases. CDR3 length: 13 residues. In germline, CDR1 is MNHEY, CDR2 SMNVEV (reference sequence). Trimming took off 6 bases at V and 0 bases at J, with 8 bases between the two ends. The CDR3 DNA reads as TGTGCCAGCAGGAAGACAGTGAACACTGAAGCTTTCTTT. Amino acids: CASRKTVNTEAFF.

The genes are TRBV5-1 and TRBJ1-1; D uncertain. The ends were cut back, 2 bases at V and 4 bases at J, with 12 bases in the middle. Germline V gives CDR1 SGHRS, CDR2 YFSETQ. The CDR3 spans 14 residues. The CDR3 protein is CASSLSAVSTEAFF. The CDR3 region has the DNA TGCGCCAGCAGCTTATCTGCCGTGAGCACTGAAGCTTTCTTT.

This chain connects TRBV10-2 to TRBJ2-5, with TRBD2 matching 8 bases. The CDR3 contains 11 residues. V was clipped by 9 bases and J by 9 bases; unmatched bases: 6. CDR1 is WSHSY and CDR2 is SAAADI in the germline V gene. CDR3 region: CASKAGAAQYF. CDR3 nucleotide sequence: TGCGCCAGTAAAGCGGGAGCGGCCCAGTACTTC.

DNA of the CDR3: TGTGCCAGCAGTGAGACAGCAGGGTTAATCTACGAGCAGTACTTC. The encoded protein is CASSETAGLIYEQYF. This chain connects TRBV6-1 to TRBJ2-7, with a weak D call TRBD1 (5 bases). This CDR3 contains 15 residues. Germline V gene lookup returns CDR1 MNHNS and CDR2 SASEGT. V lost 3 bases and J lost 3, with 15 bases in between.

The chain joins TRBV30 to TRBJ2-2; TRBD1 agrees at 7 bases. Germline V gene sequence: CDR1 GTSNPN, CDR2 SVGIG (reference sequence). Losses at the gene ends were 4 bases for V and 6 bases for J; bases not matched to a gene: 14. The CDR3 has 16 amino acids. The CDR3 here is CAWNHRGLLGAGELFF. The CDR3 coding sequence is TGTGCCTGGAACCACAGGGGTTTACTGGGCGCCGGGGAGCTGTTTTTT.

This clone was seen more than once but under ten times. The V and J genes are TRBV27 and TRBJ2-3; maybe TRBD1 (5 bases). V was clipped by 6 bases and J by 2 bases, with 9 bases between them. Germline V CDR1 and CDR2: MNHEY, SMNVEV (reference sequence). This CDR3 has 13 residues. The CDR3 is CASRRQNTDTQYF. The DNA for the CDR3 is TGTGCCAGCAGGAGACAGAACACAGATACGCAGTATTTT.

The CDR3 loop reads CATSGARGSSVVQYF. CDR3 in DNA: TGTGCCACCAGCGGGGCCAGGGGGTCCTCGGTAGTTCAGTACTTC. V and J are TRBV15 and TRBJ2-4; 7 bases align to TRBD1. The CDR3 totals 15 residues. The J segment lost 11 bases and the V segment lost 5 bases, leaving 15 bases of the junction unmatched. Germline values: CDR1 LNHNV, CDR2 YYDKDF (reference sequence). The complete variable domain, with remaining parts taken from reference TRBV15 and TRBJ2-4, reads DAMVIQNPRYQVTQFGKPVTLSCSQTLNHNVMYWYQQKSSQAPKLLFHYYDKDFNNEADTPDNFQSRRPNTSFCFLDIRSPGLGDTAMYLCATSGARGSSVVQYFGAGTRLSVL.

The chain joins TRBV9 to TRBJ2-7, with D possibly matching TRBD1 (6 bases). CDR1 is SGDLS, CDR2 YYNGEE, per germline. The ends were cut back, 3 bases at V and 1 base at J, with 11 bases in the middle. The CDR3 has 14 residues. The CDR3 sequence is CASSATGSSYEQYF. In DNA form, the CDR3 reads TGTGCCAGCAGCGCGACAGGTTCGTCCTACGAGCAGTACTTC.

V usage is TRBV19 and J usage is TRBJ2-1; D is perhaps TRBD2 (6 bases). Germline CDR1 LNHDA, CDR2 SQIVND (reference sequence). The ends were cut back, 3 bases at V and 0 bases at J, with 15 bases in the middle. The CDR3 is 17 amino acids. The CDR3 DNA reads as TGTGCCAGTAGTATGAGAAAGGTCGGGAGCTCCTACAATGAGCAGTTCTTC. Translation gives CASSMRKVGSSYNEQFF. The entire variable domain, with the rest obtained from reference TRBV19 and TRBJ2-1, is as follows: DGGITQSPKYLFRKEGQNVTLSCEQNLNHDAMYWYRQDPGQGLRLIYYSQIVNDFQKGDIAEGYSVSREKKESFPLTVTSAQKNPTAFYLCASSMRKVGSSYNEQFFGPGTRLTVL.

The sample holds a few counts of this clone. This chain connects TRBV27 to TRBJ2-3; D not certain. The germline V gene encodes CDR1 MNHEY and CDR2 SMNVEV (reference sequence). The CDR3 spans 12 residues. The V end was cut by 4 bases, the J end by 2 bases, with 4 bases between. The CDR3 DNA is TGTGCCAGCAGTTCCTACACAGATACGCAGTATTTT. Translation: CASSSYTDTQYF.

V usage is TRBV2 and J usage is TRBJ1-2, with D tentatively TRBD1 (5 bases). CDR1 is SNHLY, CDR2 FYNNEI, per germline. V was pared by 3 bases and J by 5 bases, with 7 bases between. The CDR3 has 12 amino acids. CDR3 coding DNA: TGTGCCAGCAGTGACAGGGTTTATGGCTACACCTTC. Its translation is CASSDRVYGYTF.

This chain uses TRBV2 with TRBJ2-5, with D possibly being TRBD2 (7 bases). The ends were cut back, 10 bases at V and 5 bases at J, with 20 bases in the middle. Germline CDR1 is SNHLY and CDR2 is FYNNEI. There are 14 residues in the CDR3. Here the CDR3 DNA reads TGTGCCACCTCAGCGGGACACCTCGGGGAGACCCAGTACTTC. This gives the protein CATSAGHLGETQYF.

J is TRBJ2-5 and V is TRBV29-1; 10 bases match TRBD2. Germline assignment: CDR1 SQVTM and CDR2 ANQGSEA. The CDR3 length is 19 residues. V was pared by 0 bases and J by 5 bases, with 18 bases of the junction left unmatched. The CDR3 DNA follows: TGCAGCGTTGAAGATGATGGTCGGAGGCCAGCGGGAGGGCCGGAGACCCAGTACTTC. Translated, it gives CSVEDDGRRPAGGPETQYF. Full variable domain (remainder filled in from reference TRBV29-1 and TRBJ2-5): SAVISQKPSRDICQRGTSLTIQCQVDSQVTMMFWYRQQPGQSLTLIATANQGSEATYESGFVIDKFPISRPNLTFSTLTVSNMSPEDSSIYLCSVEDDGRRPAGGPETQYFGPGTRLLVL.

This chain links TRBV6-5 with TRBJ1-6; the match to TRBD1 covers 8 bases. The germline gives CDR1 MNHEY, CDR2 SVGAGI. CDR3 size: 15 residues. J gave up 7 bases and V 2 bases, and 4 bases lay outside the gene matches. The CDR3 coding sequence is TGTGCCAGCAGTTACGGAACAGGGGGAAATTCACCCCTCCACTTT. It translates to CASSYGTGGNSPLHF.

The CDR3 here is CASRRGGLNTEAFF. The CDR3 DNA reads TGTGCCAGCAGGCGGGGGGGGCTGAACACTGAAGCTTTCTTT. This chain connects TRBV6-5 to TRBJ1-1, with D possibly matching TRBD1 (6 bases). The V and J ends lost 6 bases and 0 bases respectively, with 11 bases between them. Germline loops: CDR1 MNHEY, CDR2 SVGAGI. The CDR3 length is 14 residues.

This clone was observed a few times. This chain uses TRBV2 with TRBJ2-3, with D perhaps matching TRBD2 (6 bases). The ends were cut back, 5 bases at V and 0 bases at J, with 15 bases in the middle. Germline V gene lookup returns CDR1 SNHLY and CDR2 FYNNEI. The CDR3 spans 16 residues. CDR3 residues: CASSSVRGLSTDTQYF. In DNA, the CDR3 is TGTGCCAGCAGTTCGGTTAGGGGACTTAGCACAGATACGCAGTATTTT.

This clone came up a few times. This chain uses TRBV28 with TRBJ2-5, with 7 positions matching TRBD2. Germline V CDR1 and CDR2: MDHEN, SYDVKM. The CDR3 consists of 15 residues. V trimming: 6 bases; J trimming: 4 bases; junction bases outside the gene matches: 11. CDR3: CASSPHAGVGETQYF. The CDR3 region has the DNA TGTGCCAGCAGCCCTCACGCGGGAGTAGGAGAGACCCAGTACTTC.

This clone appeared a single time. This chain links TRBV5-4 with TRBJ1-3, with D possibly matching TRBD1 (5 bases). V was clipped by 2 bases and J by 3 bases, with 9 bases between them. The CDR3 is 14 amino acids. Germline CDR1 reads SGHNT; CDR2 reads YYREEE (reference sequence). CDR3 region: CASSFDRIGNTIYF. DNA for the CDR3: TGTGCCAGCAGCTTCGACAGAATTGGAAACACCATATATTTT.

In DNA, the CDR3 is TGTGCCAGCAGTTCAGGACTAGCGGGGGGGCGATACAATGAGCAGTTCTTC. Protein product: CASSSGLAGGRYNEQFF. The chain is built from TRBV27 and TRBJ2-1; 15 positions match TRBD2. CDR1 is MNHEY, CDR2 SMNVEV, per germline (reference sequence). The CDR3 consists of 17 residues. The V and J ends lost 4 bases and 4 bases, in that order; junction bases with no gene match: 5.

The chain links TRBV6-6 to TRBJ2-7; D is unclear. Germline CDR1 reads MNHNY; CDR2 reads SVGAGI (reference sequence). CDR3 size: 12 residues. V was trimmed by 4 bases and J by 1 base, leaving 5 bases between them. Written as DNA, the CDR3 is TGTGCCAGCAGTTCAGAATCCTACGAGCAGTACTTC. Translating it yields CASSSESYEQYF.

The chain uses TRBV5-1 and TRBJ2-5; 9 nucleotides line up with TRBD2. The germline V gene encodes CDR1 SGHRS and CDR2 YFSETQ. CDR3 length: 18 residues. The V segment lost 0 bases and the J segment 5 bases; nucleotides outside the gene matches: 14. This CDR3 reads CASSLGRSSGVGRETQYF. The CDR3, as DNA: TGCGCCAGCAGCTTGGGTCGGTCTAGCGGGGTCGGTCGGGAGACCCAGTACTTC.

V and J are TRBV4-3 and TRBJ2-3; TRBD2 matches at 13 bases. The V gene's germline CDR1 is LGHNA and CDR2 YSLEER. The junction had 12 bases not matched to a gene; V was cut back by 4 bases and J by 5 bases. This CDR3 has 18 residues. CDR3 residues: CASSPTGTSGGARDTQYF. In DNA, the CDR3 is TGCGCCAGCAGCCCCACAGGAACTAGCGGGGGGGCCAGAGATACGCAGTATTTT.

The chain joins TRBV27 to TRBJ2-7; 7 bases agree with TRBD1. This CDR3 spans 14 amino acids. Germline V gene sequence: CDR1 MNHEY, CDR2 SMNVEV (reference sequence). The junction had 5 bases not matched to a gene; V was cut back by 0 bases and J by 6 bases. The CDR3 reads CASSLSRQGREQYF. In DNA form, the CDR3 reads TGTGCCAGCAGTTTATCGAGACAGGGCCGCGAGCAGTACTTC.

V and J are TRBV5-1 and TRBJ2-3; perhaps TRBD2 as D (5 bases). The germline gives CDR1 SGHRS, CDR2 YFSETQ. With 0 bases removed from V and 0 bases from J, the gap between germline ends came to 8 bases. The CDR3 spans 15 residues. The DNA of the CDR3 is TGCGCCAGCAGCTTGGTAGCGACTAGCACAGATACGCAGTATTTT. Translation: CASSLVATSTDTQYF.

The chain joins TRBV2 to TRBJ1-1; 9 nucleotides line up with TRBD1. This CDR3 contains 14 residues. Germline trimming cut 7 bases from V and 5 bases from J; bases unmatched to any gene: 8. CDR1 and CDR2 (germline): SNHLY, FYNNEI. CDR3 nucleotides: TGTGCCAGCACTCCGACAGGGGGAGGAACTGAAGCTTTCTTT. It codes for CASTPTGGGTEAFF. The full variable domain, with the rest looked up from reference TRBV2 and TRBJ1-1, is EPEVTQTPSHQVTQMGQEVILRCVPISNHLYFYWYRQILGQKVEFLVSFYNNEISEKSEIFDDQFSVERPDGSNFTLKIRSTKLEDSAMYFCASTPTGGGTEAFFGQGTRLTVV.

V is TRBV5-1 and J is TRBJ2-2; perhaps TRBD2 as D (7 bases). The germline gives CDR1 SGHRS, CDR2 YFSETQ. Between the trimmed V and J ends, which lost 1 base and 4 bases, there was a span of 14 bases. The CDR3 extends over 16 amino acids. Written as DNA, the CDR3 is TGCGCCAGCAGCTTGCGGGCTCGGGGGGCCACCGGGGAGCTGTTTTTT. Its protein is CASSLRARGATGELFF.